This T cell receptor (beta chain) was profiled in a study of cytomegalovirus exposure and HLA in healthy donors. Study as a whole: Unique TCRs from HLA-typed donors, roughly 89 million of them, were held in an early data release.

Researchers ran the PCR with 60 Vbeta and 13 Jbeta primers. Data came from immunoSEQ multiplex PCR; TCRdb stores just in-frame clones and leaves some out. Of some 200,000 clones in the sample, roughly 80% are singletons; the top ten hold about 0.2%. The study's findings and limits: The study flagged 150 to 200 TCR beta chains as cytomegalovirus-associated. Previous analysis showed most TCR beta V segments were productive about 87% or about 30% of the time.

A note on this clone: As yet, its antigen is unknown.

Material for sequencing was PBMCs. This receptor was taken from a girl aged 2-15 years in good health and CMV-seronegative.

The CDR3 DNA sequence: TGTGCCAGCAAGGTTGGGGTAGCGGGAGGCTACGAGCAGTACTTC. As protein: CASKVGVAGGYEQYF. The rearrangement links TRBV2 to TRBJ2-7; TRBD2 agrees at 10 bases. Germline V gives CDR1 SNHLY, CDR2 FYNNEI. V was clipped by 7 bases and J by 3 bases; unmatched bases: 9. CDR3 length: 15 residues. The variable domain in full, with the rest retrieved from reference TRBV2 and TRBJ2-7, is EPEVTQTPSHQVTQMGQEVILRCVPISNHLYFYWYRQILGQKVEFLVSFYNNEISEKSEIFDDQFSVERPDGSNFTLKIRSTKLEDSAMYFCASKVGVAGGYEQYFGPGTRLTVT.